This T cell receptor beta chain stems from a study of blood T cell repertoires in COVID-19. For the study at large: Collection of acute and convalescent COVID-19 samples took place in the United States, Italy and Spain. The cDNA or gDNA used as material had been derived from T cells, B-cell-depleted T cells, or PBMCs.

V was clipped by 0 bases and J by 11 bases; unmatched bases: 19. This CDR3 contains 18 residues. Germline V gene data show CDR1 as SGHDN and CDR2 as FVKESK. Authors' processing steps: By means of reference gene primer amplification, nucleated cell counts were estimated. Profiling relied on immunoSEQ multiplex PCR, and the TCRdb table lists in-frame clones only, not all of them. D and trimming come from the DNA, and the V and J calls and clone size come from that table. The repertoire consists of roughly 34,000 clones, with around 75% occurring once and the leading ten covering roughly 15%. The sample consisted of peripheral blood. This chain connects TRBV14 to TRBJ1-1; 9 bases are shared with TRBD1. The origin of this receptor is an older man with active or convalescent COVID-19. The CDR3 is CASSQDVRQGGFDLRAFF. The CDR3 DNA reads as TGTGCCAGCAGCCAAGATGTGCGACAGGGGGGTTTCGACCTGCGGGCTTTCTTT.